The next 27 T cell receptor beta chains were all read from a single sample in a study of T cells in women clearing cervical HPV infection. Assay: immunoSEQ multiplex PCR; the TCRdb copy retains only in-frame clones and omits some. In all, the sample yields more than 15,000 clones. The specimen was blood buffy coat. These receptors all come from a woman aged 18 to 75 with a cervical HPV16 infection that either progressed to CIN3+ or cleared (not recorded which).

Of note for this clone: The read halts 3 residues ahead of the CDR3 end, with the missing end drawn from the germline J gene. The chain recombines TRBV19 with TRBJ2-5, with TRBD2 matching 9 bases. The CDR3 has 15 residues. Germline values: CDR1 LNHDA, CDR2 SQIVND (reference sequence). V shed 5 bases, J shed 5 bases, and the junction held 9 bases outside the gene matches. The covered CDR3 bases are TGTGCCAGTAGTGCCTGGGCGGGGGGGCGTGAGACC. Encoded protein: CASSAWAGGRET. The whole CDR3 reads CASSAWAGGRETQYF.

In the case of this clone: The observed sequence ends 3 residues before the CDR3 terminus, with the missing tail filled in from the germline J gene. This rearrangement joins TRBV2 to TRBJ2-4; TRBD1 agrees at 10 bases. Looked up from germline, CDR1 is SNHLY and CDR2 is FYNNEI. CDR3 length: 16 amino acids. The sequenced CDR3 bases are TGTGCCAGCAGTTTCGACAGGGGGCTAGGTAACTATGGT. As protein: CASSFDRGLGNYG. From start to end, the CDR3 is CASSFDRGLGNYGQYF.

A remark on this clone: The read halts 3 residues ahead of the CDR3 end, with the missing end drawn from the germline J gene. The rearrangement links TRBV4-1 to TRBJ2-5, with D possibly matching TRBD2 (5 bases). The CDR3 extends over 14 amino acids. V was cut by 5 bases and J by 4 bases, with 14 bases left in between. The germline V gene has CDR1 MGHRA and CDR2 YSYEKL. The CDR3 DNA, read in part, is TGCGCCAGCAGCAAGAAACGAGGGTCAGAGACC. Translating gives CASSKKRGSET. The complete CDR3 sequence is CASSKKRGSETQYF.

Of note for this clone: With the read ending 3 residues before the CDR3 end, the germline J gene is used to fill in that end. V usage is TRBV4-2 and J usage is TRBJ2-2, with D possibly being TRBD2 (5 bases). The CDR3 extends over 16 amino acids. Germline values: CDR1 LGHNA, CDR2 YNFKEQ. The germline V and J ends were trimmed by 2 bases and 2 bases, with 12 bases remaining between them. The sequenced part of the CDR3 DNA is TGTGCCAGCAGCCAACGGGTCGGGGTAAACACCGGGGAG. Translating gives CASSQRVGVNTGE. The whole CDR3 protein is CASSQRVGVNTGELFF.

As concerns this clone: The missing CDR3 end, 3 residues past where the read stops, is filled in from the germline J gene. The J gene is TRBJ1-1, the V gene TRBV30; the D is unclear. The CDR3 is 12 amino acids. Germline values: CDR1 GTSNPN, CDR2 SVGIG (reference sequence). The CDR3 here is CAWSVQSEEAFF. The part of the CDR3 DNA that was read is TGTGCCTGGAGTGTACAAAGCGAGGAA.

CDR3 bases read: TGCGCCAGCAGCCTCGGACTAGCGGGGGGGCAAAGCGGGGAG. This translates into CASSLGLAGGQSGE. The complete CDR3 protein is CASSLGLAGGQSGELFF. The chain recombines TRBV4-1 with TRBJ2-2; 15 nucleotides match TRBD2. The read gets to within 3 residues of the CDR3 end, and the germline J gene fills in the rest. The CDR3 totals 17 residues. The junction had 7 bases not matched to a gene; V was cut back by 4 bases and J by 7 bases. CDR1 is MGHRA and CDR2 is YSYEKL in the germline V gene.

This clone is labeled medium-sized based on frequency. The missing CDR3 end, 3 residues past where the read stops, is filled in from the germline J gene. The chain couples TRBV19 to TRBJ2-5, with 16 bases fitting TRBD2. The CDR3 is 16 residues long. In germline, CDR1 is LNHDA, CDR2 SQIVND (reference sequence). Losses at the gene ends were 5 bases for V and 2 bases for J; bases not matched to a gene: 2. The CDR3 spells CASSLGLAGGQETQYF. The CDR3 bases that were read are TGTGCCAGTAGTTTGGGACTAGCGGGGGGGCAAGAGACC.

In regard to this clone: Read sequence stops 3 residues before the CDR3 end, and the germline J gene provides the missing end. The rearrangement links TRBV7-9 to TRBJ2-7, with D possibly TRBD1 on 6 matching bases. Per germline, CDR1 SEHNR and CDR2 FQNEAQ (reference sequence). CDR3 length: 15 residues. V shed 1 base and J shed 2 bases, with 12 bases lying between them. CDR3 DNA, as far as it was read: TGTGCCAGCAGCTTAGGTCAGGGGATCACCTACGAG. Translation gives CASSLGQGITYE. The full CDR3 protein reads CASSLGQGITYEQYF. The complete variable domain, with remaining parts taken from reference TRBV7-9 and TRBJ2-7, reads DTGVSQNPRHKITKRGQNVTFRCDPISEHNRLYWYRQTLGQGPEFLTYFQNEAQLEKSRLLSDRFSAERPKGSFSTLEIQRTEQGDSAMYLCASSLGQGITYEQYFGPGTRLTVT.

The sequenced part of the CDR3 DNA is TGTGCCAGCAGCTTAGGAAGTTTAAGGGGGATGGCC. Protein sequence: CASSLGSLRGMA. The CDR3 as a whole reads CASSLGSLRGMALHF. The J gene is TRBJ1-6, the V gene TRBV7-9; D is possibly TRBD1 (6 bases). The read halts 3 residues ahead of the CDR3 end, with the missing end drawn from the germline J gene. CDR3 length: 15 residues. Germline V gene data show CDR1 as SEHNR and CDR2 as FQNEAQ (reference sequence).

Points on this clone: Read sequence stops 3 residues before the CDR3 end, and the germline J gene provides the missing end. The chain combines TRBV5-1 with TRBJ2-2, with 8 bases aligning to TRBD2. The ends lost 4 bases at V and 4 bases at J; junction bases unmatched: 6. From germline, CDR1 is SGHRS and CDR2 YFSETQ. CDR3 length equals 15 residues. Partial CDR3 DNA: TGCGCCAGCAGCCCCGGGACTAGGTCCACCGGGGAG. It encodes CASSPGTRSTGE. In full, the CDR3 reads CASSPGTRSTGELFF.

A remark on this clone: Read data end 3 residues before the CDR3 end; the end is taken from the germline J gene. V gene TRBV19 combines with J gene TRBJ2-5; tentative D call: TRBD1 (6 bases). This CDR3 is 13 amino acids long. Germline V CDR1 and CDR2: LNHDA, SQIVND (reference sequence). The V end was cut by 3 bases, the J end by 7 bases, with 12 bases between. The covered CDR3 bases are TGTGCCAGTAGTATGGACAGACGGGGGACC. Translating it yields CASSMDRRGT. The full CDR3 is CASSMDRRGTQYF.

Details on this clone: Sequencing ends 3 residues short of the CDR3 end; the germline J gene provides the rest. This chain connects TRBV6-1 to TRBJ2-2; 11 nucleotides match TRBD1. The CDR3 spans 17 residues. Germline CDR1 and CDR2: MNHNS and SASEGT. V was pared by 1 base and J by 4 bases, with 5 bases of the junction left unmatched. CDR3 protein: CASSEGTGGSGTGELFF. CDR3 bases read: TGTGCCAGCAGTGAAGGGACAGGGGGCTCTGGCACCGGGGAG.

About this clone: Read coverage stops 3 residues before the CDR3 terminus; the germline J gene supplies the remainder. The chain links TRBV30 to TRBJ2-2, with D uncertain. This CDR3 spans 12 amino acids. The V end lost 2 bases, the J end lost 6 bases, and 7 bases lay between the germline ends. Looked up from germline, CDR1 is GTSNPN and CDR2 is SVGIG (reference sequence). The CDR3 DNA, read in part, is TGTGCCTGGAGTTCAGGCCCCGGGGAG. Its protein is CAWSSGPGE. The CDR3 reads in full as CAWSSGPGELFF.

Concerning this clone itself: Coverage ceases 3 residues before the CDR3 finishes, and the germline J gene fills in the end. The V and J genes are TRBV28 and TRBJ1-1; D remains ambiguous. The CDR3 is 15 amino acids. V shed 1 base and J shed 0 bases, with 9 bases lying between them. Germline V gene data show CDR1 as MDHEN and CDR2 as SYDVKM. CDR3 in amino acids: CASSLSVGMNTEAFF. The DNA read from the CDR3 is TGTGCCAGCAGTTTATCGGTGGGCATGAACACTGAA.

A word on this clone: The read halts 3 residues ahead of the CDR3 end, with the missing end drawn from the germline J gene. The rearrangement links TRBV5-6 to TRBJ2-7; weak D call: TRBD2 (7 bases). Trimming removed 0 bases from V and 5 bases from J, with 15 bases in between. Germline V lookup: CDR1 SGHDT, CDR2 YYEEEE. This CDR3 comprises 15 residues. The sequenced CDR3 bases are TGTGCCAGCAGCTTGGAACGGGGGGCTATGGACGAG. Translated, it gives CASSLERGAMDE. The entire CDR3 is CASSLERGAMDEQYF.

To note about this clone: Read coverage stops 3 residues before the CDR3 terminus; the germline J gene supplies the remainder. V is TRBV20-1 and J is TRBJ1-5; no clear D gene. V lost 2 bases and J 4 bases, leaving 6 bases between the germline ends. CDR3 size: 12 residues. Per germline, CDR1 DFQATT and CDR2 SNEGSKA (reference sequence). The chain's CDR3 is CSARRLNQPQHF. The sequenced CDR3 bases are TGCAGTGCTAGACGGTTAAATCAGCCC.

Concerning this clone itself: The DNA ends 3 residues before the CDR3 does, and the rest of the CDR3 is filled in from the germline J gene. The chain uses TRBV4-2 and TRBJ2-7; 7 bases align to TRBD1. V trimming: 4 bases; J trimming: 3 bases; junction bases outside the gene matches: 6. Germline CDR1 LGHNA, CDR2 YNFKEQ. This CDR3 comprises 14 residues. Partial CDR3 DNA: TGTGCCAGCAGCCCCCAGACAGGGAGCTACGAG. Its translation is CASSPQTGSYE. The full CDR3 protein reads CASSPQTGSYEQYF.

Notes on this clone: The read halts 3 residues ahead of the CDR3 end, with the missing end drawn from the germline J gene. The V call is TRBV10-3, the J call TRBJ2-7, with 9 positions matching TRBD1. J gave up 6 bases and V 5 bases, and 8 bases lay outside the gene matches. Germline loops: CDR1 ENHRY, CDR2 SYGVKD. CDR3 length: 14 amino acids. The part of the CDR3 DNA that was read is TGTGCCATCAGTTACCGGACAGGGGCCTCCGAG. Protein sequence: CAISYRTGASE. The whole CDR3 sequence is CAISYRTGASEQYF.

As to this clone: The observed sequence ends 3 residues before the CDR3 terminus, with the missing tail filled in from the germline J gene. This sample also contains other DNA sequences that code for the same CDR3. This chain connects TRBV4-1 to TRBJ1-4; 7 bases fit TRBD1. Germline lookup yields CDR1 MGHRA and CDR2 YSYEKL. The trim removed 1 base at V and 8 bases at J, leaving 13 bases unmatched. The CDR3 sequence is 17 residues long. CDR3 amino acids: CASSQARVRDRGEKLFF. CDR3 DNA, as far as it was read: TGCGCCAGCAGCCAAGCCAGGGTTAGGGACAGAGGCGAAAAA.

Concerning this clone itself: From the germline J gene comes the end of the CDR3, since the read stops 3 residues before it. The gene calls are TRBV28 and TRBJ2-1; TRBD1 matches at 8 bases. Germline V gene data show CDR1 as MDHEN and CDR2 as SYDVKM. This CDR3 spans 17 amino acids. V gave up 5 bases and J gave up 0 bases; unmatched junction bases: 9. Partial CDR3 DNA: TGTGCCAGCAGTGAACCGACAGGGGCCAGCTCCTACAATGAG. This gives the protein CASSEPTGASSYNE. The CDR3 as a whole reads CASSEPTGASSYNEQFF.

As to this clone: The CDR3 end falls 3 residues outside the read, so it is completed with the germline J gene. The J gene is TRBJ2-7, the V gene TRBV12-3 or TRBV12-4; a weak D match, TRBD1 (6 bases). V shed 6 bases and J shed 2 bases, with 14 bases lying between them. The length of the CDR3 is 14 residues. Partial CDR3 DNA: TGTGCCAGCAGCCCCGGACAGCTAGCCTACGAG. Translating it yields CASSPGQLAYE. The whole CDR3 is CASSPGQLAYEQYF.

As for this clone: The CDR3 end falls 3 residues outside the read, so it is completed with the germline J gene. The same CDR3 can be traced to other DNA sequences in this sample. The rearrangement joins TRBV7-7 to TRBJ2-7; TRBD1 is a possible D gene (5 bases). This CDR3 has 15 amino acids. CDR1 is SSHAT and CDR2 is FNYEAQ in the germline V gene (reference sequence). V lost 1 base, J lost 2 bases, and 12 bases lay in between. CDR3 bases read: TGTGCCAGCAGCTTAGGAGCAGGGCCGACCTACGAG. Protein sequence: CASSLGAGPTYE. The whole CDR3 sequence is CASSLGAGPTYEQYF.

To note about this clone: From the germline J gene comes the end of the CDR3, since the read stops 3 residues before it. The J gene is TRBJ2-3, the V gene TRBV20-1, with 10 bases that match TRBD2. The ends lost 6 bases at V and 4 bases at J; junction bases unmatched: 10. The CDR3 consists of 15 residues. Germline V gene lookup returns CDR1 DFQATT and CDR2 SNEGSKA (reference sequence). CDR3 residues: CSACGSGGAPDTQYF. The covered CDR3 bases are TGCAGTGCCTGCGGGAGCGGGGGGGCCCCAGATACG.

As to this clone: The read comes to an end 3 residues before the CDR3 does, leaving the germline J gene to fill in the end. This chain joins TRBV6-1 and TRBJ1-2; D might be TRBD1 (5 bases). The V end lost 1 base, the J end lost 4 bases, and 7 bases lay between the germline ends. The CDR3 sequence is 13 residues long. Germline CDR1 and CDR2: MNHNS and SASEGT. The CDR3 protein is CASSEVGGYGYTF. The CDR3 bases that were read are TGTGCCAGCAGTGAAGTCGGGGGCTATGGC.

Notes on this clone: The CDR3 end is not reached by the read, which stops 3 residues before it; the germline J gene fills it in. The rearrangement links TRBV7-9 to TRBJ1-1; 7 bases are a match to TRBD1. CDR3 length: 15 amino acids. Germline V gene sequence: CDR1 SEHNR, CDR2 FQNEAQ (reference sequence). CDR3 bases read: TGTGCCAGCAGCTCGTCGACAGGGATGAACGTGAGG. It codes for CASSSSTGMNVR. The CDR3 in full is CASSSSTGMNVRAFF.

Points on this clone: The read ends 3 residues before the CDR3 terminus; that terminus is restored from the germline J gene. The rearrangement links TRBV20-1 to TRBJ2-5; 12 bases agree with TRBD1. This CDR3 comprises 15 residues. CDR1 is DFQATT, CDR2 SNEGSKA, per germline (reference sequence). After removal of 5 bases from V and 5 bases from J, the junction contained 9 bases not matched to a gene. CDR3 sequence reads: CSAGDRGPSRETQYF. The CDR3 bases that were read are TGCAGTGCTGGGGACAGGGGGCCCTCTCGGGAGACC.

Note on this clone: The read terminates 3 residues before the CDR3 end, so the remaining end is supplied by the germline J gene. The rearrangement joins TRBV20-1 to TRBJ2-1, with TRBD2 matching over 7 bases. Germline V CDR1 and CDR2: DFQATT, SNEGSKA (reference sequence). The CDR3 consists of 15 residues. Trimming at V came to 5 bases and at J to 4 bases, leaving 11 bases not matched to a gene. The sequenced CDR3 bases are TGCAGTGCTCCCTCCGGGGGGAGGCAGTACAATGAG. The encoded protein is CSAPSGGRQYNE. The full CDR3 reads CSAPSGGRQYNEQFF.